This paragraph covers one T cell receptor (beta chain) sequence. Its antigen specificity is not known. No base quality values were provided; no much bigger clone lies one nucleotide off. These data belong to a study of blood T cell repertoires in COVID-19 (dated by TCRdb to about 2020). Context from the whole study: The collaborator samples originated in the United States, Italy and Spain and spanned the acute and convalescent phases of COVID-19. The samples were drawn from the first 160 participants of the ongoing ImmuneRACE study and from some 1,300 subjects provided by 6 global collaborators. The repertoires were made available in a free public database intended to serve as a resource for research on the immune response to SARS-CoV-2. The sample metadata nearly always contained a de-identified subject ID, COVID-19 status, age in years and sex. Subjects who had been exposed to COVID-19, were actively infected with it, or had recovered from it provided the deeply sampled blood TCRbeta repertoires that made up the dataset. The prospective study material was composed of cDNA or gDNA derived from T cells, B-cell-depleted T cells, or PBMCs. Where HLA class I and class II types were available, the types were taken from metadata supplied by the sample provider, not from assay-based typing. What the research found in general, with its limitations: Clinical and demographic metadata were provided uncurated, with the amount varying by source and participant.

The CDR3 starts with the cysteine, ends with the phenylalanine, and has 15 residues. The kept DNA is CDR3 alone, 45 bases in frame from the first base. V loses 0 bases of germline sequence and J loses 2 bases, and the interval between the two ends is 12 bases. From the germline V gene (reference sequence), CDR1 is SGHKS and CDR2 is YYEKEE. TCRbeta CDR3 regions were amplified from genomic DNA by means of the immunoSEQ Assay, a bias-controlled multiplex PCR. The original methods were these. The number of nucleated cells in each sample was estimated from the amplification of reference gene primers within the assay. Sequence reads were collapsed and filtered to measure the absolute abundance of every unique TCRbeta CDR3 rearrangement. For each sample, productive Simpson clonality was calculated as the square root of Simpson's diversity index over productive rearrangements. Drawn from immuneACCESS, this table holds only the in-frame rearrangements with V and J called that TCRdb kept. Clones are partly lost; checked studies trace under half to an unresolved V gene and leave the rest unexplained. Clone size and the V and J calls come from that table; the DNA yielded D and trimming. The sample has roughly 250,000 clones on record, 87% of them singletons. Just over 2.5% of the sample belongs to the ten largest clones.

Enrolling through a virtual design, the prospective study's participants ranged in age from roughly 18 to 95 years and lived across roughly 23 United States geographic areas. To assign participants to cohorts, the prospective study relied on clinical history that participants themselves reported in a screening survey and a study questionnaire. In the prospective study, mobile phlebotomists collected whole blood, serum and a nasopharyngeal or oropharyngeal swab from each participant. Prospective study participants could optionally give additional blood draws and questionnaires over an approximately 2-month period. Blood samples from the prospective study were shipped frozen or at room temperature prior to DNA extraction.

The sequenced sample was PBMCs or T cells enriched from blood (not recorded which). The chain links TRBV5-5 with TRBJ2-7; the best D guess is TRBD2, with 5 bases matching. The clonotype originates from a woman younger than 45 with acute COVID-19. The CDR3 in this case is CASSLAVQRTYEQYF. The DNA sequence is as follows: TGTGCCAGCAGCTTGGCGGTACAGCGGACCTACGAGCAGTACTTC.